This TCR beta chain was captured by sequencing in a study of cytomegalovirus exposure and HLA in healthy donors. The CDR3 consists of 13 residues. The germline CDR1 and CDR2 sequences are SQVTM and ANQGSEA. The ends were cut back, 4 bases at V and 7 bases at J, with 14 bases in the middle. Worth noting for this clone: The antigen is unknown.

Whole-study results and caveats: Rarity held for most TCR sequences, but there were some public TCRs that occurred in many donors. In presence/absence analyses, roughly uniform sequencing depth across donors was assumed. Accurate predictions that matched the HLA-A and HLA-B alleles of most subjects were reportedly made from TCR beta sequences.

The PCR was carried out with 60 Vbeta primers and 13 Jbeta primers. In the original analysis: Approximately 11 million shared chains were among approximately 87 million unique TCR beta chains counted in a later analysis. Here immunoSEQ multiplex PCR was the method, and the copy in TCRdb shows in-frame clones only, minus some. That table is the source of V, J and clone size, and D and trimming were worked out from the DNA. The sample consists of tens of thousands of clones, 81% of them appearing once. The V and J genes are TRBV29-1 and TRBJ2-4; a possible D gene is TRBD2 (6 bases). The sample consisted of PBMCs. The sequence derives from a human donor in good health. In nucleotides, the CDR3 is TGCAGCGTTGCAATCGGGGGATCGAACATTCAGTACTTC. Protein: CSVAIGGSNIQYF.